These 27 T cell receptor beta chains share one sample of origin, sequenced in a study of cytomegalovirus exposure and HLA in healthy donors. PCR employed 60 Vbeta and 13 Jbeta primers. The assay was immunoSEQ multiplex PCR, and TCRdb's table has in-frame clones only and misses some. The sample carries 45,000 to 60,000 clones, around three quarters recorded once. Sequencing was done on a sample of PBMCs. All receptors come from a man aged 25-45 years in good health and CMV-seronegative.

With regard to this clone: This sample includes further DNA sequences coding for the same CDR3. The chain employs TRBV5-1 and TRBJ1-4; unclear D gene. The CDR3 sequence is 15 residues long. Looked up from germline, CDR1 is SGHRS and CDR2 is YFSETQ. V shed 5 bases and J shed 0 bases, with 11 bases lying between them. The CDR3 bases are TGCGCCAGCAGGAACGCCCCAGCAACTAATGAAAAACTGTTTTTT. Protein product: CASRNAPATNEKLFF.

This clone was recorded a few times. V usage is TRBV30 and J usage is TRBJ2-7; 11 bases map to TRBD2. CDR3 length: 17 residues. The J segment lost 3 bases and the V segment lost 0 bases, leaving 10 bases of the junction unmatched. Germline CDR1 GTSNPN, CDR2 SVGIG (reference sequence). CDR3: CAWSVDPASGRIYEQYF. The DNA of the CDR3 is TGTGCCTGGAGTGTAGACCCGGCTAGCGGGAGGATCTACGAGCAGTACTTC. The full variable domain, rest sourced from reference TRBV30 and TRBJ2-7, is SQTIHQWPATLVQPVGSPLSLECTVEGTSNPNLYWYRQAAGRGLQLLFYSVGIGQISSEVPQNLSASRPQDRQFILSSKKLLLSDSGFYLCAWSVDPASGRIYEQYFGPGTRLTVT.

CDR3 coding DNA: TGTGCCAGCAGTAAGGGACAGGGGGCTGTCGAGCAGTACTTC. Amino acids: CASSKGQGAVEQYF. This chain connects TRBV2 to TRBJ2-7; 12 positions match TRBD1. The length of the CDR3 is 14 residues. Germline CDR1 SNHLY, CDR2 FYNNEI. V was pared by 5 bases and J by 6 bases, with 5 bases of the junction left unmatched.

This clone appeared a few times. The V and J genes are TRBV18 and TRBJ1-2; TRBD1 agrees at 12 bases. The CDR3 contains 17 residues. In germline, CDR1 is KGHSH, CDR2 LQKENI. Germline trimming cut 3 bases from V and 8 bases from J; bases unmatched to any gene: 13. The DNA of the CDR3 is TGTGCCAGCTCACCTGGGACAGGGGGCGCAGGTATCTCCGGCTACACCTTC. Encoded protein: CASSPGTGGAGISGYTF.

The rearrangement links TRBV11-2 to TRBJ1-2; TRBD1 agrees at 12 bases. The V segment lost 4 bases and the J segment 4 bases; nucleotides outside the gene matches: 4. Germline V gene lookup returns CDR1 SGHAT and CDR2 FQNNGV. This CDR3 is 15 amino acids long. The chain's CDR3 is CASSSGTGGFYGYTF. The CDR3 DNA reads as TGTGCCAGCAGCTCCGGGACAGGGGGCTTCTATGGCTACACCTTC. Filled out from reference TRBV11-2 and TRBJ1-2, the complete variable domain reads EAGVAQSPRYKIIEKRQSVAFWCNPISGHATLYWYQQILGQGPKLLIQFQNNGVVDDSQLPKDRFSAERLKGVDSTLKIQPAKLEDSAVYLCASSSGTGGFYGYTFGSGTRLTVV.

The CDR3 DNA follows: TGTGCCAGCAGCTTAGTAACGGTCCGCGGGAGGGGTGCTGAGCAGTTCTTC. Its protein is CASSLVTVRGRGAEQFF. J is TRBJ2-1 and V is TRBV7-9; 9 nucleotides line up with TRBD2. The V and J ends lost 1 base and 9 bases, in that order; junction bases with no gene match: 13. The CDR3 runs to 17 residues. Germline loops: CDR1 SEHNR, CDR2 FQNEAQ (reference sequence).

The rearrangement joins TRBV18 to TRBJ1-5, with D hard to call. Germline lookup yields CDR1 KGHSH and CDR2 LQKENI. V lost 8 bases to trimming and J lost 5 bases, with 13 bases between them. This CDR3 is 13 amino acids long. CDR3 residues: CASPYKGDQPQHF. CDR3 coding DNA: TGTGCCAGCCCATACAAGGGAGATCAGCCCCAGCATTTT.

This chain uses TRBV6-4 with TRBJ1-2; 11 bases map to TRBD1. The CDR3 has 15 residues. Germline V gives CDR1 MRHNA, CDR2 SNTAGT. J gave up 8 bases and V 6 bases, and 11 bases lay outside the gene matches. DNA for the CDR3: TGTGCCAGCAGACCGGGACAGGGGGTAGTCCAGGGCTACACCTTC. This sequence encodes CASRPGQGVVQGYTF.

The V call is TRBV5-5, the J call TRBJ2-2; D is uncertain. V gave up 4 bases and J gave up 6 bases, with 7 bases separating them. Germline lookup yields CDR1 SGHKS and CDR2 YYEKEE (reference sequence). CDR3 length equals 12 residues. In DNA, the CDR3 is TGTGCCAGCAGCCATAGAGCCGGGGAGCTGTTTTTT. Its protein product is CASSHRAGELFF. Variable domain in full (rest from reference TRBV5-5 and TRBJ2-2): DAGVTQSPTHLIKTRGQQVTLRCSPISGHKSVSWYQQVLGQGPQFIFQYYEKEERGRGNFPDRFSARQFPNYSSELNVNALLLGDSALYLCASSHRAGELFFGEGSRLTVL.

This chain uses TRBV11-3 with TRBJ1-1; D is possibly TRBD1 (6 bases). CDR1 and CDR2 (germline): SGHNT, YENEEA. The CDR3 has 13 amino acids. V dropped 1 base and J dropped 5 bases, with 8 bases sitting between them. CDR3 DNA: TGTGCCAGCAGCTTAGGGCAGGGGACTGAAGCTTTCTTT. Amino acid sequence: CASSLGQGTEAFF.

This chain joins TRBV5-1 and TRBJ2-7; TRBD2 matches 14 bases. Germline CDR1 reads SGHRS; CDR2 reads YFSETQ. J gave up 7 bases and V 7 bases, and 7 bases lay outside the gene matches. This CDR3 is built from 14 residues. The CDR3 nucleotides read TGCGCCAGCTCAGACGGACTAGCGGGAGGAGAGCAGTACTTC. Protein sequence: CASSDGLAGGEQYF.

The J gene is TRBJ2-6, the V gene TRBV5-1, with 9 bases aligning to TRBD1. CDR1 SGHRS and CDR2 YFSETQ come from the germline V gene. The V gene end was trimmed by 4 bases and the J gene end by 6 bases; junction bases not matched to a gene: 11. The length of the CDR3 is 17 residues. This CDR3 is CASSPGTGLFSANVLTF. The CDR3 nucleotides read TGCGCCAGCAGCCCCGGGACAGGGCTATTCTCGGCCAACGTCCTGACTTTC. The complete variable domain, with remaining parts taken from reference TRBV5-1 and TRBJ2-6, reads KAGVTQTPRYLIKTRGQQVTLSCSPISGHRSVSWYQQTPGQGLQFLFEYFSETQRNKGNFPGRFSGRQFSNSRSEMNVSTLELGDSALYLCASSPGTGLFSANVLTFGAGSRLTVL.

The chain links TRBV11-2 to TRBJ2-5; TRBD1 aligns across 7 bases. The CDR3 totals 15 residues. Germline CDR1 and CDR2: SGHAT and FQNNGV. After removal of 5 bases from V and 2 bases from J, the junction contained 8 bases not matched to a gene. The CDR3 sequence is CASSTETGSQETQYF. In DNA, the CDR3 is TGTGCCAGCAGCACGGAGACAGGGTCTCAAGAGACCCAGTACTTC.

CDR3 residues: CSVESPPEGTGELFF. In DNA, the CDR3 is TGCAGCGTTGAATCCCCCCCGGAGGGCACCGGGGAGCTGTTTTTT. The rearrangement uses TRBV29-1 and TRBJ2-2; D perhaps matches TRBD2 (6 bases). Trimming stripped 2 bases from V and 4 bases from J, with 14 bases between. From germline, CDR1 is SQVTM and CDR2 ANQGSEA. CDR3 length: 15 residues.

This chain uses TRBV9 with TRBJ2-1; maybe TRBD1 (6 bases). Per germline, CDR1 SGDLS and CDR2 YYNGEE. Deletions cut 2 bases from V and 5 bases from J, with 17 bases between. CDR3 length: 16 amino acids. The CDR3 region has the DNA TGTGCCAGCAGCGTTGACCCCAGGGGTTCGGACAATGAGCAGTTCTTC. It encodes CASSVDPRGSDNEQFF.

The chain is built from TRBV4-1 and TRBJ2-5; TRBD1 agrees at 7 bases. Germline CDR1 is MGHRA and CDR2 is YSYEKL. The CDR3 runs 13 residues. J lost 7 bases, V lost 2 bases, and 4 bases had no gene match. The CDR3 here is CASSQPGGWTQYF. In DNA, the CDR3 is TGCGCCAGCAGCCAACCAGGGGGTTGGACCCAGTACTTC.

A remark on this clone: Other DNA sequences within the sample encode an identical CDR3. The V and J genes are TRBV30 and TRBJ2-1; the match to TRBD1 covers 8 bases. V was clipped by 2 bases and J by 0 bases; unmatched bases: 9. From germline, CDR1 is GTSNPN and CDR2 SVGIG (reference sequence). The CDR3 consists of 17 residues. The CDR3 sequence is CAWSLGTGVISYNEQFF. In nucleotides, the CDR3 is TGTGCCTGGAGTCTAGGGACAGGCGTCATCTCCTACAATGAGCAGTTCTTC.

The genes are TRBV5-1 and TRBJ2-3, with 12 bases matching TRBD2. CDR3 length equals 16 residues. CDR1 is SGHRS, CDR2 YFSETQ, per germline. The J segment lost 5 bases and the V segment lost 0 bases, leaving 4 bases of the junction unmatched. CDR3 DNA: TGCGCCAGCAGCTTGGGTAGGGGACTAGCGGGAGATACGCAGTATTTT. It specifies CASSLGRGLAGDTQYF.

The V and J genes are TRBV4-1 and TRBJ1-3, with D unresolved. CDR1 is MGHRA, CDR2 YSYEKL, per germline. This CDR3 spans 14 amino acids. Trimming pared 0 bases from V and 2 bases from J, leaving 5 bases between. CDR3 residues: CASSQDPAGNTIYF. In nucleotides, the CDR3 is TGCGCCAGCAGCCAAGATCCCGCTGGAAACACCATATATTTT.

The rearrangement joins TRBV7-6 to TRBJ2-7; possibly TRBD1 for D (5 bases). Trimming pared 0 bases from V and 3 bases from J, leaving 18 bases between. This CDR3 has 17 residues. Germline-derived CDR1 and CDR2 are SGHVS and FNYEAQ. CDR3 nucleotides: TGTGCCAGCAGCTTAGCGGTTCGGACACGGAATTTCTACGAGCAGTACTTC. Translating gives CASSLAVRTRNFYEQYF. The full variable domain, its missing parts supplied by reference TRBV7-6 and TRBJ2-7, is GAGVSQSPRYKVTKRGQDVALRCDPISGHVSLYWYRQALGQGPEFLTYFNYEAQQDKSGLPNDRFSAERPEGSISTLTIQRTEQRDSAMYRCASSLAVRTRNFYEQYFGPGTRLTVT.

This clone was seen a few times. This CDR3 is CASSPRAGNEKLFF. The CDR3 DNA reads TGTGCCAGCAGCCCAAGGGCGGGAAATGAAAAACTGTTTTTT. The V call is TRBV7-6, the J call TRBJ1-4; D call uncertain. The CDR3 sequence is 14 residues long. The germline V and J ends were trimmed by 5 bases and 5 bases, with 12 bases remaining between them. The V gene's germline CDR1 is SGHVS and CDR2 FNYEAQ.

The V call is TRBV5-1, the J call TRBJ2-7, with 7 nucleotides matching TRBD1. The CDR3 consists of 14 residues. V was pared by 7 bases and J by 0 bases, with 7 bases of the junction left unmatched. Germline CDR1 reads SGHRS; CDR2 reads YFSETQ. CDR3 in amino acids: CASGIQGNSYEQYF. CDR3 sequence (DNA): TGCGCCAGCGGGATACAGGGGAACTCCTACGAGCAGTACTTC. The full variable domain, its missing parts supplied by reference TRBV5-1 and TRBJ2-7, is KAGVTQTPRYLIKTRGQQVTLSCSPISGHRSVSWYQQTPGQGLQFLFEYFSETQRNKGNFPGRFSGRQFSNSRSEMNVSTLELGDSALYLCASGIQGNSYEQYFGPGTRLTVT.

This clone was observed a few times. The V and J genes are TRBV27 and TRBJ2-1; 8 bases are a match to TRBD2. Trimming at V came to 4 bases and at J to 6 bases, leaving 11 bases not matched to a gene. CDR3 length: 16 residues. The germline gives CDR1 MNHEY, CDR2 SMNVEV (reference sequence). The CDR3 region has the DNA TGTGCCAGCAGTTCCGGGGTTAGCGGGACGTCCAATGAGCAGTTCTTC. It yields the protein CASSSGVSGTSNEQFF.

The chain joins TRBV27 to TRBJ2-1, with 7 bases matching TRBD2. Germline CDR1 MNHEY, CDR2 SMNVEV (reference sequence). J was trimmed by 3 bases and V by 5 bases; bases with no gene match: 7. This CDR3 region has 15 residues. This CDR3 is CASSKSSGLYNEQFF. CDR3 DNA sequence: TGTGCCAGCAGTAAGTCTAGCGGCCTCTACAATGAGCAGTTCTTC.

The rearrangement links TRBV4-2 to TRBJ2-2; maybe TRBD2 (6 bases). Deletions cut 0 bases from V and 6 bases from J, with 14 bases between. Germline assignment: CDR1 LGHNA and CDR2 YNFKEQ. The CDR3 is 16 residues long. CDR3 in amino acids: CASSQDIGRGSGELFF. CDR3 DNA: TGTGCCAGCAGCCAAGATATTGGCCGGGGGTCCGGGGAGCTGTTTTTT.

The chain recombines TRBV19 with TRBJ1-4; TRBD1 agrees at 7 bases. V was clipped by 8 bases and J by 5 bases; unmatched bases: 11. Germline CDR1 reads LNHDA; CDR2 reads SQIVND (reference sequence). The CDR3 is 15 residues long. The CDR3 region is CASSTDRDRNEKLFF. The CDR3 region has the DNA TGTGCCAGTTCCACGGACCGGGACAGAAATGAAAAACTGTTTTTT.

The J gene is TRBJ2-7, the V gene TRBV2; D not certain. V was cut by 1 base and J by 2 bases, with 12 bases left in between. Germline V gene data show CDR1 as SNHLY and CDR2 as FYNNEI. CDR3 size: 15 residues. DNA of the CDR3: TGTGCCAGCAGTGAAGGTGGCACCCTCCCCTACGAGCAGTACTTC. Translating gives CASSEGGTLPYEQYF.